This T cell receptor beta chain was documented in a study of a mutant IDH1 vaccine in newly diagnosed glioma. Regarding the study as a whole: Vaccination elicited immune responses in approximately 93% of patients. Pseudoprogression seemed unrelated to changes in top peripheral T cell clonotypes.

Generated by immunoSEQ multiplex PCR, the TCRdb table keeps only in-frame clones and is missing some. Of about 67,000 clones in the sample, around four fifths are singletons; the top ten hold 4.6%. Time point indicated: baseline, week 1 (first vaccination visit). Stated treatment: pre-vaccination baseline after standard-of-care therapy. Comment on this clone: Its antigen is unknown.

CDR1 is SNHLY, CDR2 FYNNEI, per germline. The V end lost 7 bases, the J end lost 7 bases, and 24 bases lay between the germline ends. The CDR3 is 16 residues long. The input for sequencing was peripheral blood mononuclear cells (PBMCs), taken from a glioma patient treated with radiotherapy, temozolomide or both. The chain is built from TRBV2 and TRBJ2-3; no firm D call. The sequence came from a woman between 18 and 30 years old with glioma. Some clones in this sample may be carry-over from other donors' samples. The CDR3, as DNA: TGTGCCAGCACCGAAGGACCTAAGCGTGGTGATTATACGCAGTATTTT. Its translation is CASTEGPKRGDYTQYF.